The sequence of this TCR beta chain was determined in a study of T cell repertoires in cytomegalovirus infection. TCRdb re-derived calls from the reads in MiXCR, one entry per CDR3 protein. Of about a million distinct CDR3 sequences listed, around 30% are singletons. As to this clonotype: Antigen: not known.

Trimming pared 6 bases from V and 0 bases from J, leaving 13 bases between. CDR3 length: 15 residues. CDR1 is MNHNY, CDR2 SVGAGI, per germline (reference sequence). The specimen was cultured CD8+ T cells from PBMCs, collected from culture after CMV antigen stimulation. The J gene is TRBJ2-3, the V gene TRBV6-6; no clear D. The source is a human donor in good health (CMV status not recorded). Some clones in this sample may be carry-over from other donors' samples. CDR3 residues: CASSPDAPSTDTQYF. The DNA for the CDR3 is TGTGCCAGCAGCCCGGACGCCCCTAGCACAGATACGCAGTATTTT.